Detailed here is one T cell receptor (beta chain). As yet, its antigen is unknown. In germline, CDR1 is MDHEN, CDR2 SYDVKM. The CDR3 spans 17 residues. J lost 3 bases, V lost 5 bases, and 12 bases had no gene match. This sample was included in a study of cytomegalovirus exposure and HLA in healthy donors. Study background: About 179 million T cells yielded 110 million or so unique TCR beta sequences in earlier analysis.

Overall study findings and caveats: In a later analysis, an Asian-associated ancestry cluster reportedly showed fewer N-insertions than the 666-donor mean. Some V segments (TRBV6-2 and TRBV6-3 among them) were excluded as indistinguishable. In a later analysis, HLA-C alleles had the fewest associated TCRs, DRB1 alleles the most.

With 60 Vbeta and 13 Jbeta primers, the PCR was carried out. Repertoires were generated with immunoSEQ multiplex PCR, while TCRdb's copy carries only in-frame clones and drops some. This sample has approximately 100,000 clones, with around 75% found just once. The rearrangement joins TRBV28 to TRBJ1-4; TRBD1 agrees at 7 bases. Sequenced material: PBMCs. The source of this sequence is a male donor in good health and CMV-seropositive. CDR3: CASSPRQGGSANEKLFF. As DNA, the CDR3 is TGTGCCAGCAGTCCTAGACAGGGAGGTTCGGCTAATGAAAAACTGTTTTTT.